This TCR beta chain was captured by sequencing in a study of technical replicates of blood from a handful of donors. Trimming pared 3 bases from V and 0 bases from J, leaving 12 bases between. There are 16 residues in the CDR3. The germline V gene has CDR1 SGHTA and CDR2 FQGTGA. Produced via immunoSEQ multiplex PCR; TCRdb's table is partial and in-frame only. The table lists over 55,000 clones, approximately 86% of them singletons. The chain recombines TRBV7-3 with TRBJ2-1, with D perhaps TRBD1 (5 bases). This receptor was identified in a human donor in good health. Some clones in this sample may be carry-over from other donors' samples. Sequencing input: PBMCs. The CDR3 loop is CASSLSGASSYNEQFF. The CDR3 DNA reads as TGTGCCAGCAGCTTGTCTGGGGCCAGCTCCTACAATGAGCAGTTCTTC.